The 32 T cell receptor beta chains reported below all come from one sample, sequenced in a study of T cells in Graves' hyperthyroidism and ophthalmopathy. The investigators amplified TCR beta CDR3 regions from RNA transcripts. TCR CDR3 underwent first-round RT-PCR with the HTBI primer set. TCRdb recomputed calls from the multiplex PCR reads with MiXCR, one row per CDR3 protein. Of about 250,000 distinct CDR3 sequences in the sample, over 20% are singletons; the top ten hold roughly a third. Material for sequencing was blood. Every receptor here comes from a woman aged 40 to 50 with Graves' ophthalmopathy.

This clonotype was observed a handful of times. The chain couples TRBV6-5 to TRBJ2-5, with a weak D call TRBD2 (5 bases). The CDR3 spans 15 residues. V lost 2 bases, J lost 5 bases, and 15 bases lay in between. Germline V gene data show CDR1 as MNHEY and CDR2 as SVGAGI. The CDR3 DNA follows: TGTGCCAGCAGTTACGGTTCTAGACCGGGGGAGACCCAGTACTTC. Amino acid sequence: CASSYGSRPGETQYF.

About this clonotype itself: Mismatch with germline at one junction end may stem from a read error. J is TRBJ1-5 and V is TRBV30; D is undetermined. CDR1 and CDR2 (germline): GTSNPN, SVGIG (reference sequence). This CDR3 region has 13 residues. The CDR3, as DNA: TGTGCCTGGAGTGGCTATAGCAATCAGTCCCAGCATTTT. Protein product: CAWSGYSNQSQHF.

The chain links TRBV28 to TRBJ1-2; possible D gene TRBD1, 6 bases. This CDR3 region has 15 residues. Germline lookup yields CDR1 MDHEN and CDR2 SYDVKM. Deletions cut 4 bases from V and 5 bases from J, with 17 bases between. Here the CDR3 DNA reads TGTGCCAGCAGTTCTATGCCGGGGGCGGGATATGGCTACACCTTC. Protein: CASSSMPGAGYGYTF.

This clonotype was seen more than once but under ten times. This chain links TRBV20-1 with TRBJ1-1; 9 nucleotides agree with TRBD1. The germline CDR1 and CDR2 sequences are DFQATT and SNEGSKA (reference sequence). The length of the CDR3 is 13 residues. Trimming cost V 5 bases and J 8 bases; bases outside gene matches: 9. The CDR3 spells CSALDRGIGEAFF. CDR3 nucleotides: TGCAGTGCTTTAGACAGGGGGATCGGAGAAGCTTTCTTT.

This clonotype appeared many times. V usage is TRBV6-1 and J usage is TRBJ2-7; D gene unclear. The CDR3 loop spans 12 amino acids. Germline V gene lookup returns CDR1 MNHNS and CDR2 SASEGT. The V and J ends lost 5 bases and 3 bases respectively, with 8 bases between them. CDR3 residues: CASSPDIYEQYF. The CDR3 region has the DNA TGTGCCAGCAGTCCCGATATCTACGAGCAGTACTTC.

J is TRBJ2-6 and V is TRBV20-1; 7 nucleotides line up with TRBD2. V gave up 3 bases and J gave up 0 bases; unmatched junction bases: 5. CDR3 length: 16 amino acids. Germline V lookup: CDR1 DFQATT, CDR2 SNEGSKA (reference sequence). In nucleotides, the CDR3 is TGCAGTGCTAGTGGGAGGGGAGGCTCTGGGGCCAACGTCCTGACTTTC. Amino acids: CSASGRGGSGANVLTF.

J is TRBJ1-1 and V is TRBV7-8, with D maybe TRBD1 (5 bases). Germline V gene data show CDR1 as SGHVS and CDR2 as FQNEAQ. CDR3 size: 16 residues. Trimming shortened V by 2 bases and J by 1 base, and 14 bases separated the two germline ends. The CDR3 nucleotides are TGTGCCAGCAGCTTATCGGGGCTATCAGCGAACACTGAAGCTTTCTTT. Residues: CASSLSGLSANTEAFF.

This clonotype was counted ten times or more. The rearrangement joins TRBV5-1 to TRBJ2-7; no clear D. This CDR3 spans 13 amino acids. CDR1 and CDR2 (germline): SGHRS, YFSETQ. Trimming pared 0 bases from V and 6 bases from J, leaving 10 bases between. This chain's CDR3 is CASSLVGSSEQYF. In DNA, the CDR3 is TGCGCCAGCAGCTTGGTAGGATCATCCGAGCAGTACTTC.

This clonotype was seen at least ten times. The V gene is TRBV10-3, the J gene TRBJ2-5, with D perhaps TRBD2 (6 bases). CDR3 length equals 16 residues. Germline loops: CDR1 ENHRY, CDR2 SYGVKD. V lost 0 bases and J lost 0, with 11 bases in between. The DNA of the CDR3 is TGTGCCATCAGTGAGTCCCCTCTAGCGAACCAAGAGACCCAGTACTTC. Protein product: CAISESPLANQETQYF.

This clonotype was counted at least ten times. The V gene is TRBV6-1, the J gene TRBJ1-1, with TRBD1 matching 9 bases. Germline values: CDR1 MNHNS, CDR2 SASEGT. CDR3 length equals 14 residues. With V trimmed by 1 base and J by 9 bases, 6 bases remained unmatched. In DNA form, the CDR3 reads TGTGCCAGCAGTGAAGTCGCGACAGGGGGGAAAGCTTTCTTT. It specifies CASSEVATGGKAFF.

The chain uses TRBV12-3 or TRBV12-4 and TRBJ2-7, with 7 bases matching TRBD1. This CDR3 region has 13 residues. The V and J ends lost 3 bases and 3 bases, in that order; junction bases with no gene match: 2. The CDR3 loop is CASSFWTGYEQYF. The CDR3 DNA sequence: TGTGCCAGCAGTTTCTGGACAGGCTACGAGCAGTACTTC.

The CDR3 DNA reads TGTGCCAGCAGTTTATTGGTGGTGGAGGGCTACACCTTC. It yields the protein CASSLLVVEGYTF. The chain recombines TRBV28 with TRBJ1-2, with D uncertain. This CDR3 is built from 13 residues. The germline CDR1 and CDR2 sequences are MDHEN and SYDVKM. V was shortened by 1 base and J by 8 bases, with 11 bases between the two germline ends.

This clonotype was found many times. The J gene is TRBJ1-2, the V gene TRBV29-1; D unresolved. In germline, CDR1 is SQVTM, CDR2 ANQGSEA. The germline V and J ends were trimmed by 3 bases and 7 bases, with 9 bases remaining between them. CDR3 length: 11 residues. The CDR3 loop reads CSVDSLSGYTF. The CDR3 nucleotides are TGCAGCGTTGACAGCTTGAGTGGCTACACCTTC.

A single count supports this clonotype. The genes are TRBV6-5 and TRBJ1-2; a possible D gene is TRBD1 (5 bases). Trimming removed 2 bases from V and 4 bases from J, with 14 bases in between. CDR3 length: 15 amino acids. CDR1 and CDR2 from the germline V gene are MNHEY and SVGAGI. CDR3 bases: TGTGCCAGCAGTTACGGTGGCAGGGAAGTCTATGGCTACACCTTC. It translates to CASSYGGREVYGYTF.

The sample holds many counts of this clonotype. The V and J genes are TRBV10-2 and TRBJ2-2, with D perhaps TRBD1 (5 bases). Trimming left V 9 bases short and J 6 bases short, with 11 bases between. The CDR3 consists of 12 residues. CDR1 is WSHSY and CDR2 is SAAADI in the germline V gene. CDR3: CASEKGPGELFF. Here the CDR3 DNA reads TGCGCCAGTGAGAAGGGGCCCGGGGAGCTGTTTTTT.

This chain links TRBV11-3 with TRBJ1-1, with D hard to call. The CDR3 has 14 residues. Trimming took 5 bases from V and 1 from J, leaving 11 bases between them. Germline-derived CDR1 and CDR2 are SGHNT and YENEEA. The CDR3 protein is CASSTARGNTEAFF. CDR3 nucleotides: TGTGCCAGCAGCACTGCACGGGGGAACACTGAAGCTTTCTTT.

This clonotype showed up many times. This chain joins TRBV7-9 and TRBJ1-1; D gene unclear. The germline V and J ends were trimmed by 1 base and 5 bases, with 8 bases remaining between them. CDR3 length: 13 residues. The germline gives CDR1 SEHNR, CDR2 FQNEAQ (reference sequence). CDR3 sequence (DNA): TGTGCCAGCAGCTTAGGGAGTTGGACTGAAGCTTTCTTT. It specifies CASSLGSWTEAFF.

Concerning this clonotype: A much larger clone differs from this one at a single base, so this may be a read error. V gene TRBV10-3 combines with J gene TRBJ2-5; D unclear. The germline gives CDR1 ENHRY, CDR2 SYGVKD. The CDR3 covers 15 residues. Trimming left V 2 bases short and J 2 bases short, with 12 bases between. The CDR3 here is CAISEIFAVQETQYF. The CDR3 DNA reads TGTGCCATCAGTGAGATATTTGCGGTACAAGAGACCCAGTACTTC.

This clonotype was observed at least ten times. This sequence joins TRBV7-9 and TRBJ1-1; TRBD1 might be the D (6 bases). The V gene's germline CDR1 is SEHNR and CDR2 FQNEAQ (reference sequence). The CDR3 is 14 amino acids. Trimming took 4 bases from V and 0 from J, leaving 9 bases between them. In nucleotides, the CDR3 is TGTGCCAGCAGCTCGACAGGATTGAACACTGAAGCTTTCTTT. Translated: CASSSTGLNTEAFF.

V and J are TRBV6-5 and TRBJ1-3; TRBD1 agrees at 9 bases. This CDR3 comprises 16 residues. Germline V CDR1 and CDR2: MNHEY, SVGAGI. The junction had 4 bases not matched to a gene; V was cut back by 4 bases and J by 0 bases. CDR3 in amino acids: CASSFGQGHSGNTIYF. CDR3 coding DNA: TGTGCCAGCAGTTTTGGACAGGGGCACTCTGGAAACACCATATATTTT.

This rearrangement joins TRBV6-1 to TRBJ1-2; D remains ambiguous. The CDR3 spans 14 residues. Germline V lookup: CDR1 MNHNS, CDR2 SASEGT. Trimming took 8 bases from V and 2 from J, leaving 15 bases between them. DNA of the CDR3: TGTGCCAGCGGACGGACGTTAAGGAACTATGGCTACACCTTC. Translation: CASGRTLRNYGYTF.

This clonotype was found many times. The V gene is TRBV7-6, the J gene TRBJ2-7, with D uncertain. Germline lookup yields CDR1 SGHVS and CDR2 FNYEAQ. The CDR3 runs to 12 residues. V lost 5 bases and J 6 bases, leaving 11 bases between the germline ends. CDR3 in amino acids: CASSPASGEQYF. Here the CDR3 DNA reads TGTGCCAGCAGCCCGGCTTCGGGCGAGCAGTACTTC.

This clonotype was found many times. CDR3 bases: TGTGCCAGCAGCTCGGTAGCGGGAGCCCAAGAGACCCAGTACTTC. It specifies CASSSVAGAQETQYF. The chain employs TRBV11-1 and TRBJ2-5, with 9 bases that match TRBD2. With V trimmed by 4 bases and J by 1 base, 4 bases remained unmatched. Germline CDR1 reads SGHAT; CDR2 reads FQDESV (reference sequence). The CDR3 contains 15 residues.

This clonotype showed up many times. The chain joins TRBV20-1 to TRBJ1-1, with D possibly matching TRBD1 (5 bases). CDR1 is DFQATT, CDR2 SNEGSKA, per germline (reference sequence). The CDR3 is 15 amino acids. The V end was cut by 6 bases, the J end by 4 bases, with 21 bases between. The DNA for the CDR3 is TGCAGTGCCCCTCCCGGGGACCGAGATGGCACTGAAGCTTTCTTT. Amino acids: CSAPPGDRDGTEAFF.

This clonotype occurred many times. The chain combines TRBV28 with TRBJ2-7; either TRBD1 or TRBD2 may fit D (6 bases each). Germline V gene data show CDR1 as MDHEN and CDR2 as SYDVKM. Deletions cut 6 bases from V and 3 bases from J, with 12 bases between. The CDR3 extends over 13 amino acids. CDR3 nucleotide sequence: TGTGCCAGCAGGGGTCGGGGGCGCTACGAGCAGTACTTC. Translated: CASRGRGRYEQYF.

This clonotype was seen at least ten times. The chain combines TRBV18 with TRBJ1-1; a possible D gene is TRBD1 (5 bases). Trimming cost V 2 bases and J 8 bases, with 9 bases left between them. The V gene's germline CDR1 is KGHSH and CDR2 LQKENI. The CDR3 sequence is 12 residues long. This CDR3 is CASSPLTAEAFF. The CDR3 region has the DNA TGTGCCAGCTCACCATTGACAGCGGAAGCTTTCTTT.

This clonotype was recorded at least ten times. J is TRBJ2-7 and V is TRBV2, with D unresolved. V lost 2 bases to trimming and J lost 7 bases, with 12 bases between them. This CDR3 region has 13 residues. Germline loops: CDR1 SNHLY, CDR2 FYNNEI. The CDR3 DNA follows: TGTGCCAGCAGTGAATCGCGGATGGAAGAGCAGTACTTC. It codes for CASSESRMEEQYF.

This clonotype was recorded many times. The gene calls are TRBV7-8 and TRBJ1-2; TRBD1 aligns across 8 bases. Trimming removed 4 bases from V and 8 bases from J; junction bases left unmatched: 6. Per the germline V gene, CDR1 is SGHVS and CDR2 is FQNEAQ. The CDR3 is 13 amino acids. The CDR3 spells CASSYRTGQGYTF. The CDR3 region has the DNA TGTGCCAGCAGCTATAGGACAGGGCAGGGCTACACCTTC.

There are many counts of this clonotype. The rearrangement uses TRBV6-5 and TRBJ1-1; the D is unclear. The ends were cut back, 3 bases at V and 4 bases at J, with 9 bases in the middle. Per the germline V gene, CDR1 is MNHEY and CDR2 is SVGAGI. CDR3 size: 13 residues. The CDR3 region is CASSYGRGTEAFF. For the CDR3, the DNA is TGTGCCAGCAGTTATGGGCGGGGCACTGAAGCTTTCTTT.

This clonotype was recorded at least ten times. The chain is built from TRBV5-1 and TRBJ1-5; unclear D gene. Germline-derived CDR1 and CDR2 are SGHRS and YFSETQ. Trimming shortened V by 0 bases and J by 1 base, and 8 bases separated the two germline ends. The CDR3 is 15 amino acids. The CDR3 bases are TGCGCCAGCAGCTTGGGGGGTTTGAGCAATCAGCCCCAGCATTTT. Protein product: CASSLGGLSNQPQHF.

The chain has TRBV12-3 or TRBV12-4 and TRBJ2-7, with TRBD2 as a possible D gene (6 bases). The CDR3 runs 13 residues. Trimming removed 6 bases at V and 4 bases at J, with 13 bases between. This chain's CDR3 is CASRVMGTYEQYF. In nucleotides, the CDR3 is TGTGCCAGCAGGGTTATGGGGACTTACGAGCAGTACTTC.

The table lists this clonotype with many counts. The rearrangement joins TRBV3-1 to TRBJ2-2; D is uncertain. The germline V gene has CDR1 LGHDT and CDR2 YNNKEL (reference sequence). The CDR3 totals 15 residues. Deletions cut 0 bases from V and 1 base from J, with 6 bases between. The CDR3 protein is CASSQDYGNTGELFF. The CDR3 DNA reads as TGTGCCAGCAGCCAAGATTACGGGAACACCGGGGAGCTGTTTTTT.